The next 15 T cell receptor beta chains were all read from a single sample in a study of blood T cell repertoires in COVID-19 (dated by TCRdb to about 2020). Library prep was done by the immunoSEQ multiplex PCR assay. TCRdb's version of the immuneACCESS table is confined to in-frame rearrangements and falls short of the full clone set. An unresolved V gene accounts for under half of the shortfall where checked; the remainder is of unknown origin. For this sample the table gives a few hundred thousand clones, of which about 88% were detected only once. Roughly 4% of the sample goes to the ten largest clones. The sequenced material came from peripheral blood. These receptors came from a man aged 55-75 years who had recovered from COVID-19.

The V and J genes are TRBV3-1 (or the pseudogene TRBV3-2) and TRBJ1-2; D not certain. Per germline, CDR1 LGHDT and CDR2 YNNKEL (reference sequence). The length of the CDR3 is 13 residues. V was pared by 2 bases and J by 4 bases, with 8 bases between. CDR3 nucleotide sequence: TGTGCCAGCAGCCAACCCGCGGGCTATGGCTACACCTTC. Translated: CASSQPAGYGYTF.

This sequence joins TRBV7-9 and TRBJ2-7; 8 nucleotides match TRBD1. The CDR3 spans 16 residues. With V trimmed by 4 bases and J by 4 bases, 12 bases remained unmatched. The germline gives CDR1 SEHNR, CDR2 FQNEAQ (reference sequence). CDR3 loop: CASSSDLGQGSYEQYF. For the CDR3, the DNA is TGTGCCAGCAGCTCCGACCTCGGACAGGGAAGTTACGAGCAGTACTTC.

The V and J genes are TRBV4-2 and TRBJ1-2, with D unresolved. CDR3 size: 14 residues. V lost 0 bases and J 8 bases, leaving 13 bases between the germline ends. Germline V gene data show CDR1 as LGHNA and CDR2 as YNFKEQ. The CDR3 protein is CASSQDPPGRGYTF. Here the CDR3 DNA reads TGTGCCAGCAGCCAAGATCCCCCCGGTCGGGGCTACACCTTC.

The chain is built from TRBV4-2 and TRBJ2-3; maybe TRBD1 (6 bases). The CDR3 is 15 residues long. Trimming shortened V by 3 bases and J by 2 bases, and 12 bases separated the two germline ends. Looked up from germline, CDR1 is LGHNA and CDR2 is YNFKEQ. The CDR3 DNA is TGTGCCAGCAGCCAGCAACAGGGCTCCACAGATACGCAGTATTTT. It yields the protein CASSQQQGSTDTQYF.

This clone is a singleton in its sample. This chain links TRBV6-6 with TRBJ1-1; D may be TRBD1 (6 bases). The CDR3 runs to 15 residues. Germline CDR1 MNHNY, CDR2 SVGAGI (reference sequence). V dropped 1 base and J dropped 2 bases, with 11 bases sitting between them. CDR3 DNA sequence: TGTGCCAGCAGTTACTGGGGGCCACCAAACACTGAAGCTTTCTTT. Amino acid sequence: CASSYWGPPNTEAFF.

The CDR3 reads CASSLDVWGPSNGELFF. Written as DNA, the CDR3 is TGTGCCAGCAGCTTGGATGTTTGGGGGCCTTCAAACGGGGAGCTGTTTTTT. The rearrangement links TRBV7-2 to TRBJ2-2; D is perhaps TRBD1 (6 bases). This CDR3 spans 17 amino acids. V lost 3 bases to trimming and J lost 7 bases, with 21 bases between them. The germline V gene encodes CDR1 SGHTA and CDR2 FQGNSA.

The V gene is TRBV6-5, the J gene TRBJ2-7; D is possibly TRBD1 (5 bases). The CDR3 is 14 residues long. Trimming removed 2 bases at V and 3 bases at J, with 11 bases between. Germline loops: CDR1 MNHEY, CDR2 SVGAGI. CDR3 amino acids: CASSYAPGHYEQYF. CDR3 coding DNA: TGTGCCAGCAGTTACGCCCCAGGACACTACGAGCAGTACTTC.

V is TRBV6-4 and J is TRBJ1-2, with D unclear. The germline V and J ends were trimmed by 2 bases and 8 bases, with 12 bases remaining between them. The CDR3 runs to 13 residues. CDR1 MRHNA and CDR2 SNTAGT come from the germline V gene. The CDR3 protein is CASSDPTAEGYTF. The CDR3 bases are TGTGCCAGCAGTGACCCGACGGCGGAAGGCTACACCTTC.

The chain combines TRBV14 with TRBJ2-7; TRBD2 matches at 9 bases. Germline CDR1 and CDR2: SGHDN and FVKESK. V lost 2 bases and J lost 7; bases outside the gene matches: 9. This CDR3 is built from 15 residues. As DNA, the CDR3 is TGTGCCAGCAGCCAACTCGCGGGGGGGCCTAGAGAGCAGTACTTC. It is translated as CASSQLAGGPREQYF.

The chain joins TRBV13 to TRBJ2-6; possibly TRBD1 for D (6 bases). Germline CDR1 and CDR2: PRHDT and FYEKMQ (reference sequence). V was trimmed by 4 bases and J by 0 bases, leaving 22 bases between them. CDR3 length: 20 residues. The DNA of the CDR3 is TGTGCCAGCAGCTCACGGTTTGGGGGCTTTAATTTCTCTGGGGCCAACGTCCTGACTTTC. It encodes CASSSRFGGFNFSGANVLTF.

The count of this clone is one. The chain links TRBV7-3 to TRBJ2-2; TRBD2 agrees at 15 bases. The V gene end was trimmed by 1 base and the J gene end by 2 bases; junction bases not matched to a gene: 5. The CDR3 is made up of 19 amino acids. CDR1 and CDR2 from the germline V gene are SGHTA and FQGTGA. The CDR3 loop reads CASSLMGLAGGFNTGELFF. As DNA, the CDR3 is TGTGCCAGCAGCTTAATGGGACTAGCGGGGGGATTTAACACCGGGGAGCTGTTTTTT.

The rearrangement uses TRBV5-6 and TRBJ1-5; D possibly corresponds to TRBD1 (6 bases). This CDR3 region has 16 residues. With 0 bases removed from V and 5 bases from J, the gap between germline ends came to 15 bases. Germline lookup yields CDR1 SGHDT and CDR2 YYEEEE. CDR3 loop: CASSLALKGGDQPQHF. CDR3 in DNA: TGTGCCAGCAGCTTGGCCCTTAAAGGGGGTGATCAGCCCCAGCATTTT.

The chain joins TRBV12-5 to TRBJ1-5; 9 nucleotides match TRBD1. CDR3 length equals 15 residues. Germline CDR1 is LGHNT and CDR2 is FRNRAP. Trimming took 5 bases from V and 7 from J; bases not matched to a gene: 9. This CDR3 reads CASGTDRGNRQPQHF. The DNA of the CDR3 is TGTGCTAGTGGTACGGACAGGGGCAACCGGCAGCCCCAGCATTTT.

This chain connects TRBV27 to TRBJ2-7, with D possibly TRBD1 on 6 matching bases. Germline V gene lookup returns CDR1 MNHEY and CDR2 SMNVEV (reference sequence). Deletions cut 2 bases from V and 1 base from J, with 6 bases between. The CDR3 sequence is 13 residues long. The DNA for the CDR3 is TGTGCCAGCAGTTTAACAGGGTCCTACGAGCAGTACTTC. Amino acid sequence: CASSLTGSYEQYF.

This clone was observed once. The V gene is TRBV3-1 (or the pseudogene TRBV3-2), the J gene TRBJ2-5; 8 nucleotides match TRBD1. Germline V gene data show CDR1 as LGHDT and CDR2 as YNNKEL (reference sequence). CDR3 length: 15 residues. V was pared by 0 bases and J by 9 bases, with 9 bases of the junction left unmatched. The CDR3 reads CASSQDWTGLRAQYF. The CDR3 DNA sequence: TGTGCCAGCAGCCAAGATTGGACAGGGCTTCGGGCCCAGTACTTC.